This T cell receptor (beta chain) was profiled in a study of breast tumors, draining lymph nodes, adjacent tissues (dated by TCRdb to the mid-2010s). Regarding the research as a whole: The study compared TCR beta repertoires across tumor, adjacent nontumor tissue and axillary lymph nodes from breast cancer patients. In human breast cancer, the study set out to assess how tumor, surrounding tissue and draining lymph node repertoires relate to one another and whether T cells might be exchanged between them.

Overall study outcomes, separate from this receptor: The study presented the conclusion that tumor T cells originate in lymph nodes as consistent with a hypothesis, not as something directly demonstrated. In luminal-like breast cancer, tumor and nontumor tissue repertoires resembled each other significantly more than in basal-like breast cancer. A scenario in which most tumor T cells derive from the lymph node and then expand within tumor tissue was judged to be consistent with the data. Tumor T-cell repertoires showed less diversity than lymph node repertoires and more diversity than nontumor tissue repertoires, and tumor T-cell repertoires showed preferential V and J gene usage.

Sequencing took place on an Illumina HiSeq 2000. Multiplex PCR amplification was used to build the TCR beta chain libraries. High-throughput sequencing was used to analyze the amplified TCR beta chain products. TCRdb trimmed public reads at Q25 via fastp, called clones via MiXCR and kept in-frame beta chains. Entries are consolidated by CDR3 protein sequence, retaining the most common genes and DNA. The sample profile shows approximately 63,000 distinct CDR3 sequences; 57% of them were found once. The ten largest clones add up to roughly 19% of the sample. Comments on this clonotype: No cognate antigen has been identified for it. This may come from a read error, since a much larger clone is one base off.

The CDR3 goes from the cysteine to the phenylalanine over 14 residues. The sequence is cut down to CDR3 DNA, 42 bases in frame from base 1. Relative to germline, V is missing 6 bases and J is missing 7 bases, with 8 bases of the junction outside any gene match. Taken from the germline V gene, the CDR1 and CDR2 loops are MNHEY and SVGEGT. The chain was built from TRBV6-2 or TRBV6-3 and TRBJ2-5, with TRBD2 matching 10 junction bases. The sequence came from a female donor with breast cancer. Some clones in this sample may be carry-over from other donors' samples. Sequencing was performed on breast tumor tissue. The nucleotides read TGTGCCAGCAGCCCAGCGGGAGGGCCGCGGACCCAGTACTTC. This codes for CASSPAGGPRTQYF.